The T cell receptor (beta chain) under discussion was sequenced for a study of T cell responses to AZD1222 COVID-19 vaccine. As to this clone: Antigen unknown.

Study-wide findings and caveats: The study reported that nearly half of spike-specific TCRs target unmutated variant regions.

The method was immunoSEQ multiplex PCR; TCRdb's version includes in-frame clones alone and lacks a portion of them. The sample lists about 42,000 clones, roughly 88% occurring once. The germline V gene encodes CDR1 MDHEN and CDR2 SYDVKM. The CDR3 runs to 16 residues. The V and J ends lost 6 bases and 5 bases respectively, with 20 bases between them. Both about-4-week and about-12-week second-dose recipients were combined. Sequencing was performed on peripheral blood, taken 28 days after the second AZD1222 dose. This receptor was identified in an adult who received the AZD1222 COVID-19 vaccine. V usage is TRBV28 and J usage is TRBJ1-5; tentatively, D is TRBD1 (5 bases). The CDR3 protein is CASSQASGRADQPQHF. The CDR3 coding sequence is TGTGCCAGCAGCCAAGCTTCGGGCAGGGCGGATCAGCCCCAGCATTTT.